This T cell receptor (beta chain) was sequenced during a study of breast tumors, draining lymph nodes, adjacent tissues. TCRdb itself ran the multiplex PCR reads through MiXCR, one entry per CDR3 protein. The table lists fewer than 15,000 distinct CDR3 sequences, roughly 60% of them singletons. This clonotype was picked up many times. This clonotype originated in a female donor with breast cancer. Some clones in this sample may be carry-over from other donors' samples. The specimen was tumor-adjacent breast tissue.

The CDR3 DNA reads as TGTGCCAGCAGCTTGGTAGACTCGCGGGAGGGCCAAGGCCTAGCCAAAAACATTCAGTACTTC. Protein sequence: CASSLVDSREGQGLAKNIQYF. The chain carries TRBV5-8 and TRBJ2-4; 9 bases are shared with TRBD2. V lost 0 bases and J lost 0; bases outside the gene matches: 16. The germline gives CDR1 SGHTS, CDR2 YDEGEE. The CDR3 consists of 21 residues. The whole variable domain, filled in from reference TRBV5-8 and TRBJ2-4, reads EAGVTQSPTHLIKTRGQQATLRCSPISGHTSVYWYQQALGLGLQFLLWYDEGEERNRGNFPPRFSGRQFPNYSSELNVNALELEDSALYLCASSLVDSREGQGLAKNIQYFGAGTRLSVL.